The 15 T cell receptor beta chains in this list originate from one sample, sequenced in a study of molecular identifiers for immune sequencing clone quantification. TCRdb reprocessed the PCR reads via MiXCR and lists one record per CDR3 protein. Of around 300,000 distinct CDR3 sequences detected, about a quarter appear once; the ten largest clones hold 0.65% to 0.75%. Sequenced sample: naive CD8+ T cells from blood, with Jurkat cell RNA spiked in. Subset described: FACS-sorted CD8+CD4-CCR7+CD45RA+ naive T cells. These receptors were taken from a human donor in good health. Some libraries in this study had Jurkat cell RNA spiked in.

The chain recombines TRBV29-1 with TRBJ2-7; D remains ambiguous. Germline V gene lookup returns CDR1 SQVTM and CDR2 ANQGSEA. Trimming stripped 3 bases from V and 6 bases from J, with 18 bases between. CDR3 length: 14 amino acids. The chain's CDR3 is CSVESASVPFEQYF. Written as DNA, the CDR3 is TGCAGCGTTGAGTCAGCCTCAGTACCCTTCGAGCAGTACTTC.

This chain joins TRBV20-1 and TRBJ2-3; TRBD2 might be the D (5 bases). The CDR3 contains 17 residues. CDR1 and CDR2 (germline): DFQATT, SNEGSKA (reference sequence). The ends were cut back, 0 bases at V and 2 bases at J, with 18 bases in the middle. The CDR3 spells CSARDQSSPSPTDTQYF. CDR3 DNA sequence: TGCAGTGCTAGAGATCAGTCTAGCCCGTCACCCACAGATACGCAGTATTTT.

This clonotype was recorded at least ten times. The rearrangement links TRBV4-3 to TRBJ1-1; D is ambiguous. Trimming took off 1 base at V and 2 bases at J, with 8 bases between the two ends. This CDR3 comprises 14 residues. Germline CDR1 LGHNA, CDR2 YSLEER. The CDR3 loop reads CASSQGARNTEAFF. The DNA of the CDR3 is TGCGCCAGCAGCCAAGGAGCCAGAAACACTGAAGCTTTCTTT.

Remarks on this clonotype: Just one base apart from a much larger clone, this may be a read error. The J gene is TRBJ1-5, the V gene TRBV2; a weak D match, TRBD1 (6 bases). CDR3 size: 17 residues. The V end was cut by 5 bases, the J end by 0 bases, with 17 bases between. The V gene's germline CDR1 is SNHLY and CDR2 FYNNEI. In DNA, the CDR3 is TGTGCCAGCAGTAGGTCAGGGGAGAGATATAGCAATCAGCCCCAGCATTTT. Translated, it gives CASSRSGERYSNQPQHF. The variable domain in full, completed from reference TRBV2 and TRBJ1-5, reads EPEVTQTPSHQVTQMGQEVILRCVPISNHLYFYWYRQILGQKVEFLVSFYNNEISEKSEIFDDQFSVERPDGSNFTLKIRSTKLEDSAMYFCASSRSGERYSNQPQHFGDGTRLSIL.

The chain is built from TRBV10-3 and TRBJ2-7, with D perhaps being TRBD1 or TRBD2 (5 bases each). Germline assignment: CDR1 ENHRY and CDR2 SYGVKD. The CDR3 loop spans 14 amino acids. V was cut by 2 bases and J by 1 base, with 9 bases left in between. CDR3 nucleotide sequence: TGTGCCATCAGTGAGGGGACCTCGTCCTACGAGCAGTACTTC. It is translated as CAISEGTSSYEQYF.

Ten or more counts support this clonotype. CDR3 residues: CASSDPNRRINQPQHF. CDR3 in DNA: TGTGCCAGCTCTGACCCTAACAGGCGTATCAATCAGCCCCAGCATTTT. This rearrangement joins TRBV28 to TRBJ1-5, with D possibly TRBD1 on 5 matching bases. There are 16 residues in the CDR3. Germline CDR1 and CDR2: MDHEN and SYDVKM. V was pared by 8 bases and J by 3 bases, with 20 bases between.

The chain couples TRBV10-1 to TRBJ2-7; maybe TRBD1 (6 bases). This CDR3 has 14 amino acids. V was shortened by 8 bases and J by 5 bases, with 19 bases between the two germline ends. Per the germline V gene, CDR1 is WNHNN and CDR2 is SYGVQD (reference sequence). The DNA of the CDR3 is TGCGCCAGCGGCCCCGGGACAAGCCCCCACGAGCAGTACTTC. It translates to CASGPGTSPHEQYF.

This chain links TRBV27 with TRBJ2-7; 9 bases line up with TRBD1. The CDR3 loop spans 17 amino acids. Germline loops: CDR1 MNHEY, CDR2 SMNVEV (reference sequence). Trimming at V came to 4 bases and at J to 2 bases, leaving 12 bases not matched to a gene. For the CDR3, the DNA is TGTGCCAGCAGTTATCGTCGTCCGGGACAGGGCCCCTACGAGCAGTACTTC. Protein sequence: CASSYRRPGQGPYEQYF.

This clonotype was detected a few times. This chain joins TRBV7-9 and TRBJ1-1, with 7 bases matching TRBD1. The V gene's germline CDR1 is SEHNR and CDR2 FQNEAQ (reference sequence). The CDR3 runs to 13 residues. V lost 5 bases to trimming and J lost 6 bases; unmatched junction nucleotides: 6. CDR3 loop: CASSRPGTAEAFF. CDR3 DNA sequence: TGTGCCAGCAGCCGCCCTGGGACAGCTGAAGCTTTCTTT. The full variable domain, in which reference TRBV7-9 and TRBJ1-1 provide the parts outside the CDR3, is DTGVSQNPRHKITKRGQNVTFRCDPISEHNRLYWYRQTLGQGPEFLTYFQNEAQLEKSRLLSDRFSAERPKGSFSTLEIQRTEQGDSAMYLCASSRPGTAEAFFGQGTRLTVV.

The table lists this clonotype with many counts. V and J are TRBV30 and TRBJ2-1; no clear D. V shed 4 bases and J shed 5 bases, with 6 bases lying between them. CDR1 GTSNPN and CDR2 SVGIG come from the germline V gene (reference sequence). CDR3 size: 11 residues. CDR3 region: CAWTLHNEQFF. CDR3 nucleotide sequence: TGTGCCTGGACACTCCACAATGAGCAGTTCTTC.

This chain links TRBV13 with TRBJ2-5, with D perhaps given as TRBD1 or TRBD2 (5 bases each). Trimming cost V 3 bases and J 5 bases, with 10 bases left between them. Looked up from germline, CDR1 is PRHDT and CDR2 is FYEKMQ (reference sequence). CDR3 length equals 13 residues. The CDR3 spells CASSLGVIETQYF. The CDR3 DNA is TGTGCCAGCAGCTTGGGGGTGATTGAGACCCAGTACTTC.

This clonotype was detected a few times. The chain's CDR3 is CASSQGDRGTDTQYF. The CDR3 coding sequence is TGTGCCAGCAGCCAAGGAGACAGAGGCACAGATACGCAGTATTTT. This chain uses TRBV3-1 with TRBJ2-3; a possible D gene is TRBD1 (5 bases). This CDR3 is 15 amino acids long. Between the trimmed V and J ends, which lost 1 base and 1 base, there was a span of 9 bases. Looked up from germline, CDR1 is LGHDT and CDR2 is YNNKEL (reference sequence).

This clonotype was counted between two and nine times. V and J are TRBV12-5 and TRBJ2-1, with TRBD2 matching 8 bases. The CDR3 has 14 amino acids. V was clipped by 7 bases and J by 9 bases; unmatched bases: 11. CDR1 and CDR2 from the germline V gene are LGHNT and FRNRAP. CDR3 protein: CASAQGLAVGEQFF. In DNA form, the CDR3 reads TGTGCTAGTGCCCAAGGACTAGCAGTAGGTGAGCAGTTCTTC.

In its sample, this clonotype was seen a few times. Written as DNA, the CDR3 is TGTGCCTGGAGTGGGGTTCGCGTCCTAGCGGGATTCGGGCAGTACTTC. Translation gives CAWSGVRVLAGFGQYF. This chain links TRBV30 with TRBJ2-7, with 9 bases that match TRBD2. V was pared by 1 base and J by 9 bases, with 16 bases of the junction left unmatched. Germline CDR1 is GTSNPN and CDR2 is SVGIG (reference sequence). This CDR3 is 16 amino acids long.

In this sample, this clonotype turned up once. A much larger clone differs by one base, so this may be a read error. The chain links TRBV4-1 to TRBJ2-7, with 8 bases that match TRBD2. The length of the CDR3 is 15 residues. Germline V gene data show CDR1 as MGHRA and CDR2 as YSYEKL. The CDR3 loop is CASSQVWSGGYEHYF. The CDR3 coding sequence is TGCGCCAGCAGCCAAGTCTGGAGCGGGGGCTACGAGCACTACTTC.